Shown below are 21 T cell receptor beta chains from a single sample sequenced in a study of T cells in Graves' hyperthyroidism and ophthalmopathy. Amplified TCR beta CDR3 regions derived from RNA transcripts. Primed by the HTBI set, a first-round RT-PCR was run on the TCR CDR3. TCRdb independently ran MiXCR on the multiplex PCR reads; one entry per CDR3 protein. The repertoire consists of approximately 370,000 distinct CDR3 sequences, with about 15% occurring once and the leading ten covering around a third. Sequenced input: blood. Receptors originate from a woman in her twenties or thirties with Graves' hyperthyroidism.

This clonotype was picked up many times. The J gene is TRBJ1-6, the V gene TRBV20-1; D is perhaps TRBD1 (5 bases). This CDR3 contains 13 residues. V lost 4 bases, J lost 8 bases, and 12 bases lay in between. Germline CDR1 reads DFQATT; CDR2 reads SNEGSKA (reference sequence). The CDR3 reads CSATTVGHSPLHF. Written as DNA, the CDR3 is TGCAGTGCTACGACAGTGGGGCATTCACCCCTCCACTTT.

This clonotype was seen a few times. The chain carries TRBV9 and TRBJ2-5; D not certain. This CDR3 has 15 residues. V was clipped by 0 bases and J by 3 bases, with 12 bases between them. Germline loops: CDR1 SGDLS, CDR2 YYNGEE. CDR3 region: CASSVDGNRKETQYF. The CDR3 coding sequence is TGTGCCAGCAGCGTAGATGGAAACCGGAAAGAGACCCAGTACTTC.

J is TRBJ2-1 and V is TRBV6-1; D gene uncertain. CDR1 is MNHNS, CDR2 SASEGT, per germline. The CDR3 loop spans 13 amino acids. Trimming cost V 5 bases and J 9 bases, with 14 bases left between them. For the CDR3, the DNA is TGTGCCAGCAGTTATGAGGTTATGGCTGAGCAGTTCTTC. It encodes CASSYEVMAEQFF.

This clonotype showed up many times. The genes are TRBV11-2 and TRBJ2-5, with D possibly being TRBD1 or TRBD2 (6 bases each). The CDR3 contains 17 residues. The germline V and J ends were trimmed by 0 bases and 5 bases, with 19 bases remaining between them. Germline CDR1 reads SGHAT; CDR2 reads FQNNGV. CDR3 amino acids: CASSLELASTQGETQYF. In DNA, the CDR3 is TGTGCCAGCAGCTTAGAGCTAGCGAGTACCCAGGGGGAGACCCAGTACTTC.

This clonotype showed up many times. The CDR3, as DNA: TGCAGTGCTCCGTTAGCGGGAGGGAGCTACGAGCAGTACTTC. Translating it yields CSAPLAGGSYEQYF. The chain combines TRBV20-1 with TRBJ2-7; 11 positions match TRBD2. In germline, CDR1 is DFQATT, CDR2 SNEGSKA (reference sequence). The CDR3 has 14 residues. J was trimmed by 3 bases and V by 5 bases; bases with no gene match: 6.

There are many counts of this clonotype. The chain recombines TRBV7-9 with TRBJ2-7; the D gene could be TRBD1 or TRBD2 (6 bases each). From germline, CDR1 is SEHNR and CDR2 FQNEAQ (reference sequence). V lost 5 bases, J lost 1 base, and 15 bases lay in between. The CDR3 totals 15 residues. Written as DNA, the CDR3 is TGTGCCAGCAGCGACGAGAGGGGGAGGTCCTACGAGCAGTACTTC. Its translation: CASSDERGRSYEQYF.

The sample holds many counts of this clonotype. The chain carries TRBV2 and TRBJ1-1; unclear D gene. V was shortened by 2 bases and J by 6 bases, with 10 bases between the two germline ends. The germline gives CDR1 SNHLY, CDR2 FYNNEI. CDR3 length equals 13 residues. This chain's CDR3 is CASSERRQSEAFF. In DNA, the CDR3 is TGTGCCAGCAGTGAAAGGCGGCAGTCTGAAGCTTTCTTT.

With respect to this clonotype: A junction boundary mismatches the germline segment, possibly from a read error. V usage is TRBV3-1 and J usage is TRBJ2-5; TRBD2 aligns across 7 bases. CDR3 length equals 13 residues. The germline V gene encodes CDR1 LGHDT and CDR2 YNNKEL (reference sequence). CDR3 in DNA: TGTGCCAGCAGCCAATTTCACCGGGGGGACGAGCACTTC. Encoded protein: CASSQFHRGDEHF.

In this sample, this clonotype turned up many times. J is TRBJ1-5 and V is TRBV28; the D gene is possibly TRBD1 (5 bases). Per the germline V gene, CDR1 is MDHEN and CDR2 is SYDVKM. This CDR3 contains 14 residues. Trimming cost V 2 bases and J 3 bases, with 8 bases left between them. CDR3 sequence (DNA): TGTGCCAGCAGTTTAGGCAGGGACAATCAGCCCCAGCATTTT. This codes for CASSLGRDNQPQHF.

This clonotype showed up many times. This chain connects TRBV24-1 to TRBJ2-1; D is ambiguous. Trimming removed 5 bases at V and 5 bases at J, with 15 bases between. This CDR3 is built from 15 residues. Germline V CDR1 and CDR2: KGHDR, SFDVKD. The CDR3 coding sequence is TGTGCCACCAGTGCTAATTCCCCAGCCAACAATGAGCAGTTCTTC. Translating it yields CATSANSPANNEQFF.

The gene calls are TRBV13 and TRBJ1-2, with D uncertain. Trimming cost V 0 bases and J 4 bases, with 24 bases left between them. The CDR3 length is 19 residues. From germline, CDR1 is PRHDT and CDR2 FYEKMQ (reference sequence). The CDR3: CASSLGSRRVSSSSYGYTF. CDR3 nucleotide sequence: TGTGCCAGCAGCTTAGGCTCCAGGAGGGTTTCGTCTAGCTCCTATGGCTACACCTTC.

J is TRBJ1-1 and V is TRBV19; TRBD1 agrees at 10 bases. Looked up from germline, CDR1 is LNHDA and CDR2 is SQIVND (reference sequence). Losses at the gene ends were 1 base for V and 4 bases for J; bases not matched to a gene: 12. The CDR3 is 18 residues long. CDR3 sequence (DNA): TGTGCCAGTAGTATAGCTGCCGGACAGGGGGTCCCCCTCACTGAAGCTTTCTTT. Protein sequence: CASSIAAGQGVPLTEAFF.

On this clonotype: A much more abundant neighbour one base away suggests this may be a read error. The gene calls are TRBV2 and TRBJ2-7; TRBD1 might be the D (6 bases). Trimming removed 8 bases from V and 1 base from J, with 15 bases in between. The CDR3 is 14 amino acids. The germline gives CDR1 SNHLY, CDR2 FYNNEI. The CDR3 DNA reads as TGTGCCAGCGGAGGCAGGGGTTCGTCCTACGAGCAGTACTTC. As protein: CASGGRGSSYEQYF.

This clonotype appeared many times. The gene calls are TRBV28 and TRBJ2-7, with TRBD1 identical over 10 bases. The J segment lost 0 bases and the V segment lost 4 bases, leaving 3 bases of the junction unmatched. The CDR3 totals 15 residues. CDR1 and CDR2 from the germline V gene are MDHEN and SYDVKM. The CDR3 is CASSWDRGFSYEQYF. The CDR3 nucleotides read TGTGCCAGCAGTTGGGACAGGGGATTCTCCTACGAGCAGTACTTC.

This clonotype occurred a few times. The chain has TRBV24-1 and TRBJ2-5, with D tentatively TRBD1 or TRBD2 (5 bases each). Germline V lookup: CDR1 KGHDR, CDR2 SFDVKD. CDR3 length: 13 residues. V lost 8 bases to trimming and J lost 2 bases, with 11 bases between them. Written as DNA, the CDR3 is TGTGCCACCAAGGGACGCTGGCAAGAGACCCAGTACTTC. Translation: CATKGRWQETQYF.

At least ten counts were recorded for this clonotype. The chain couples TRBV27 to TRBJ2-5; perhaps D is TRBD1 or TRBD2 (6 bases each). The germline gives CDR1 MNHEY, CDR2 SMNVEV (reference sequence). Trimming removed 6 bases at V and 7 bases at J, with 21 bases between. The CDR3 totals 15 residues. DNA of the CDR3: TGTGCCAGCAGACGATCGACAGGAGGGGTTGTGACCCAGTACTTC. It is translated as CASRRSTGGVVTQYF.

The chain couples TRBV20-1 to TRBJ2-7; weak D call: TRBD1 (6 bases). V gave up 0 bases and J gave up 3 bases, with 12 bases separating them. Germline lookup yields CDR1 DFQATT and CDR2 SNEGSKA (reference sequence). The CDR3 loop spans 14 amino acids. The CDR3 bases are TGCAGTGCTAGAGATAGGCAGGGGCACTACGAGCAGTACTTC. Translated, it gives CSARDRQGHYEQYF.

The gene calls are TRBV6-2 or TRBV6-3 and TRBJ2-2, with D unresolved. Germline values: CDR1 MNHEY, CDR2 SVGEGT. This CDR3 comprises 14 residues. With 1 base removed from V and 4 bases from J, the gap between germline ends came to 7 bases. For the CDR3, the DNA is TGTGCCAGCAGTTACTTCGGTGCCACCGGGGAGCTGTTTTTT. As protein: CASSYFGATGELFF.

The sample holds many counts of this clonotype. Mismatch with germline at one junction end may stem from a read error. DNA of the CDR3: TGTGCCAGCAGTTCTACCCATGGTGGCAATCGGCCCCAGCATTTT. This gives the protein CASSSTHGGNRPQHF. This rearrangement joins TRBV28 to TRBJ1-5; D uncertain. CDR1 and CDR2 from the germline V gene are MDHEN and SYDVKM. This CDR3 has 15 amino acids.

There are many counts of this clonotype. The chain links TRBV27 to TRBJ2-5; D is unclear. The length of the CDR3 is 13 residues. Germline lookup yields CDR1 MNHEY and CDR2 SMNVEV (reference sequence). V shed 7 bases and J shed 5 bases, with 14 bases lying between them. CDR3 bases: TGTGCCAGCATGCCCGGAGAAGGGGAGACCCAGTACTTC. This gives the protein CASMPGEGETQYF.

The chain couples TRBV29-1 to TRBJ1-1, with no clear D. The CDR3 sequence is 13 residues long. V was cut by 6 bases and J by 1 base, with 12 bases left in between. CDR1 SQVTM and CDR2 ANQGSEA come from the germline V gene. The CDR3 protein is CSVRWGANTEAFF. The CDR3 DNA reads as TGCAGCGTCCGCTGGGGAGCGAACACTGAAGCTTTCTTT.